One sample yielded the 28 T cell receptor beta chains listed below, sequenced in a study of T cells after posttransplantation cyclophosphamide. Clones were sequenced by immunoSEQ multiplex PCR, and TCRdb holds only the in-frame ones, with some missing. The sample has tens of thousands of clones, none seen only once. Sequenced input: PBMCs. These receptors were taken from a woman aged 45-65 years in good health and a related stem cell transplant donor.

Many counts were recorded for this clone. J is TRBJ2-2 and V is TRBV28; no firm D call. V was shortened by 2 bases and J by 5 bases, with 3 bases between the two germline ends. The length of the CDR3 is 12 residues. The germline V gene encodes CDR1 MDHEN and CDR2 SYDVKM. The CDR3 DNA reads TGTGCCAGCAGTTTAGTAACCGGGGAGCTGTTTTTT. Protein product: CASSLVTGELFF.

This clone has only a few counts. This chain uses TRBV2 with TRBJ2-3; D not resolved. Trimming took 1 base from V and 2 from J, leaving 10 bases between them. Germline lookup yields CDR1 SNHLY and CDR2 FYNNEI. CDR3 length: 15 amino acids. The CDR3 sequence: CASSEVARNTDTQYF. CDR3 nucleotides: TGTGCCAGCAGTGAAGTCGCGAGAAACACAGATACGCAGTATTTT.

This clone was recorded at least ten times. The V call is TRBV5-4, the J call TRBJ2-7; D unresolved. V was clipped by 3 bases and J by 3 bases, with 7 bases between them. This CDR3 has 12 residues. CDR1 is SGHNT, CDR2 YYREEE, per germline (reference sequence). CDR3 sequence (DNA): TGTGCCAGCAGCTCGACAATCTACGAGCAGTACTTC. As protein: CASSSTIYEQYF.

In this sample, this clone turned up many times. The chain has TRBV12-3 or TRBV12-4 and TRBJ2-2; 8 bases match TRBD2. V trimming: 6 bases; J trimming: 6 bases; junction bases outside the gene matches: 15. The CDR3 consists of 17 residues. As DNA, the CDR3 is TGTGCCAGCAGCCCCCCGAGGAGCGGGAGATATCCCGGGGAGCTGTTTTTT. This sequence encodes CASSPPRSGRYPGELFF.

In its sample, this clone was seen many times. The chain has TRBV2 and TRBJ1-1; no firm D call. Germline values: CDR1 SNHLY, CDR2 FYNNEI. This CDR3 spans 18 amino acids. The ends were cut back, 0 bases at V and 2 bases at J, with 19 bases in the middle. The DNA for the CDR3 is TGTGCCAGCAGTGAAGCAGGAGGTCGGCGGATAACCAACACTGAAGCTTTCTTT. Translating it yields CASSEAGGRRITNTEAFF.

This clone was counted at least ten times. J is TRBJ1-1 and V is TRBV6-2 or TRBV6-3, with a possible D match to TRBD1 (5 bases). This CDR3 spans 13 amino acids. Germline V gene data show CDR1 as MNHEY and CDR2 as SVGEGT. V gave up 7 bases and J gave up 7 bases, with 16 bases separating them. The CDR3 is CASTLGGGGEAFF. CDR3 nucleotide sequence: TGTGCCAGCACCCTAGGAGGCGGGGGTGAAGCTTTCTTT.

This clone was seen at least ten times. This chain links TRBV14 with TRBJ1-2; TRBD1 might be the D (6 bases). The CDR3 sequence is 14 residues long. The V end was cut by 4 bases, the J end by 5 bases, with 14 bases between. Germline CDR1 reads SGHDN; CDR2 reads FVKESK. As DNA, the CDR3 is TGTGCCAGCAGCCCCGGGGGGGGCTGGTATGGCTACACCTTC. Its translation: CASSPGGGWYGYTF.

Ten or more counts support this clone. The rearrangement joins TRBV14 to TRBJ2-1, with 9 positions matching TRBD1. Germline V CDR1 and CDR2: SGHDN, FVKESK. The CDR3 runs to 17 residues. V dropped 4 bases and J dropped 4; count of bases not matched to a gene: 11. The CDR3 loop is CASSLGGDRVFYNEQFF. For the CDR3, the DNA is TGTGCCAGCAGCCTGGGGGGGGACAGGGTCTTTTACAATGAGCAGTTCTTC.

This clone was found many times. The CDR3 nucleotides read TGCGCCAGCAGCTTGGGATCTCGCAGGGACTATGGCTACACCTTC. Translated, it gives CASSLGSRRDYGYTF. The chain uses TRBV5-1 and TRBJ1-2; D is possibly TRBD1 (5 bases). Germline CDR1 and CDR2: SGHRS and YFSETQ. V lost 0 bases and J 3 bases, leaving 12 bases between the germline ends. The CDR3 totals 15 residues.

This clone was detected ten times or more. The rearrangement uses TRBV18 and TRBJ1-4; tentative D call: TRBD1 (5 bases). Germline lookup yields CDR1 KGHSH and CDR2 LQKENI. Trimming removed 4 bases from V and 5 bases from J, with 11 bases in between. The length of the CDR3 is 14 residues. In nucleotides, the CDR3 is TGTGCCAGCTCACAAGCGGGGACGAATGAAAAACTGTTTTTT. Its protein product is CASSQAGTNEKLFF.

This clone was detected ten times or more. V usage is TRBV12-3 or TRBV12-4 and J usage is TRBJ2-1, with a tentative D call TRBD1 (6 bases). Trimming removed 8 bases from V and 7 bases from J, with 18 bases in between. CDR3 length equals 14 residues. Here the CDR3 DNA reads TGTGCCAGCGGTCAAAGGGGGAGTAAAAATGAGCAGTTCTTC. The encoded protein is CASGQRGSKNEQFF.

This clone was observed many times. The rearrangement joins TRBV29-1 to TRBJ2-2; 8 bases match TRBD1. V gave up 6 bases and J gave up 2 bases; unmatched junction bases: 5. This CDR3 is built from 14 residues. Germline CDR1 is SQVTM and CDR2 is ANQGSEA. For the CDR3, the DNA is TGCAGCGTCTGGGGGACAGGTAACACCGGGGAGCTGTTTTTT. As protein: CSVWGTGNTGELFF.

Ten or more counts support this clone. The chain combines TRBV14 with TRBJ2-1, with TRBD2 matching 7 bases. The CDR3 spans 15 residues. Germline V lookup: CDR1 SGHDN, CDR2 FVKESK. The J segment lost 6 bases and the V segment lost 0 bases, leaving 5 bases of the junction unmatched. CDR3 nucleotides: TGTGCCAGCAGCCAAGATCGAGCTAGCGGCAATGAGCAGTTCTTC. It encodes CASSQDRASGNEQFF.

V usage is TRBV27 and J usage is TRBJ2-5; weak D call: TRBD2 (7 bases). CDR1 and CDR2 (germline): MNHEY, SMNVEV (reference sequence). Trimming pared 6 bases from V and 5 bases from J, leaving 22 bases between. The CDR3 contains 16 residues. The CDR3 region has the DNA TGTGCCAGCAGACCCTCCGGGGGGCGTCGCCATGAGACCCAGTACTTC. Translation: CASRPSGGRRHETQYF.

This clone was seen ten or more times. The gene calls are TRBV15 and TRBJ2-3; 7 nucleotides align to TRBD2. Germline V gives CDR1 LNHNV, CDR2 YYDKDF (reference sequence). The CDR3 is 16 amino acids. V lost 1 base and J lost 0; bases outside the gene matches: 4. The CDR3 spells CATSRGERDSTDTQYF. CDR3 nucleotide sequence: TGTGCCACCAGCAGAGGAGAGCGGGACAGCACAGATACGCAGTATTTT.

This clone has a count of ten or more. The V gene is TRBV2, the J gene TRBJ2-2; 14 nucleotides align to TRBD2. This CDR3 is built from 17 residues. V dropped 6 bases and J dropped 0; count of bases not matched to a gene: 3. CDR1 is SNHLY and CDR2 is FYNNEI in the germline V gene. For the CDR3, the DNA is TGTGCCAGCAGGCAGACTAGCGGGAGGGCGAACACCGGGGAGCTGTTTTTT. This encodes CASRQTSGRANTGELFF.

The rearrangement joins TRBV12-3 or TRBV12-4 to TRBJ2-2; 8 bases map to TRBD1. Losses at the gene ends were 6 bases for V and 13 bases for J; bases not matched to a gene: 7. This CDR3 has 12 amino acids. CDR3 in amino acids: CASSFWDRWLFF. CDR3 DNA sequence: TGTGCCAGCAGCTTTTGGGACAGGTGGCTGTTTTTT.

The CDR3 DNA reads as TGTGCCAGCAGCTCCCCCCGGGACAGGCTATACTATGGCTACACCTTC. This gives the protein CASSSPRDRLYYGYTF. This rearrangement joins TRBV9 to TRBJ1-2; 8 bases align to TRBD1. The CDR3 loop spans 16 amino acids. The ends lost 4 bases at V and 3 bases at J; junction bases unmatched: 11. Germline V gene lookup returns CDR1 SGDLS and CDR2 YYNGEE.

This clone has at least ten counts. The chain employs TRBV11-2 and TRBJ2-1, with D unresolved. The CDR3 consists of 14 residues. V lost 3 bases and J 6 bases, leaving 12 bases between the germline ends. Germline loops: CDR1 SGHAT, CDR2 FQNNGV. The CDR3 nucleotides are TGTGCCAGCAGCTTCGGCAGTCTAGGCAATGAGCAGTTCTTC. Residues: CASSFGSLGNEQFF.

The sample holds many counts of this clone. The rearrangement joins TRBV5-1 to TRBJ1-2, with 8 bases that match TRBD1. Germline loops: CDR1 SGHRS, CDR2 YFSETQ. Trimming removed 4 bases from V and 4 bases from J; junction bases left unmatched: 12. The CDR3 sequence is 16 residues long. CDR3 amino acids: CASSGGTGPPSYGYTF. The CDR3, as DNA: TGCGCCAGCAGCGGGGGGACAGGTCCCCCCTCCTATGGCTACACCTTC. Combining the CDR3 with reference TRBV5-1 and TRBJ1-2 gives the whole variable domain KAGVTQTPRYLIKTRGQQVTLSCSPISGHRSVSWYQQTPGQGLQFLFEYFSETQRNKGNFPGRFSGRQFSNSRSEMNVSTLELGDSALYLCASSGGTGPPSYGYTFGSGTRLTVV.

Many counts were recorded for this clone. V and J are TRBV7-9 and TRBJ2-7; no definite D call. Germline assignment: CDR1 SEHNR and CDR2 FQNEAQ (reference sequence). The CDR3 runs 13 residues. The ends were cut back, 5 bases at V and 5 bases at J, with 13 bases in the middle. The CDR3 nucleotides are TGTGCCAGCAGCCCTAAGTCAGCGAACGAGCAGTACTTC. This encodes CASSPKSANEQYF.

The chain recombines TRBV9 with TRBJ2-5, with 8 bases fitting TRBD2. The CDR3 extends over 17 amino acids. In germline, CDR1 is SGDLS, CDR2 YYNGEE. V shed 4 bases, J shed 1 base, and the junction held 12 bases outside the gene matches. The CDR3 DNA is TGTGCCAGCAGCCTCGGACTAGCTTATGCCCTCCAAGAGACCCAGTACTTC. It specifies CASSLGLAYALQETQYF. Complete variable domain (other parts from reference TRBV9 and TRBJ2-5): DSGVTQTPKHLITATGQRVTLRCSPRSGDLSVYWYQQSLDQGLQFLIQYYNGEERAKGNILERFSAQQFPDLHSELNLSSLELGDSALYFCASSLGLAYALQETQYFGPGTRLLVL.

This clone was seen repeatedly, ten times or more. This sequence joins TRBV5-1 and TRBJ1-2, with D perhaps matching TRBD1 (5 bases). Looked up from germline, CDR1 is SGHRS and CDR2 is YFSETQ. This CDR3 contains 11 residues. V was shortened by 9 bases and J by 5 bases, with 11 bases between the two germline ends. CDR3 amino acids: CATTSGYGYTF. The CDR3 DNA is TGCGCCACCACATCAGGGTATGGCTACACCTTC.

This clone was observed many times. V is TRBV4-3 and J is TRBJ2-2; 7 bases match TRBD1. J gave up 5 bases and V 2 bases, and 2 bases lay outside the gene matches. The CDR3 has 14 residues. Germline loops: CDR1 LGHNA, CDR2 YSLEER. This chain's CDR3 is CASSQIQGTGELFF. Here the CDR3 DNA reads TGCGCCAGCAGCCAAATACAGGGGACCGGGGAGCTGTTTTTT.

At least ten counts were recorded for this clone. The V call is TRBV10-3, the J call TRBJ1-5; D is ambiguous. CDR3 length equals 14 residues. The V gene's germline CDR1 is ENHRY and CDR2 SYGVKD. Trimming left V 0 bases short and J 4 bases short, with 7 bases between. Here the CDR3 reads CAISESRVNQPQHF. In nucleotides, the CDR3 is TGTGCCATCAGTGAGTCGCGTGTTAATCAGCCCCAGCATTTT.

This clone was found many times. The rearrangement joins TRBV7-3 to TRBJ1-3; TRBD1 agrees at 7 bases. From germline, CDR1 is SGHTA and CDR2 FQGTGA. J was trimmed by 2 bases and V by 5 bases; bases with no gene match: 6. This CDR3 is built from 15 residues. CDR3 nucleotide sequence: TGTGCCAGCAGCCCCGGGGACAGACCTGGAAACACCATATATTTT. Translating gives CASSPGDRPGNTIYF.

This clone was recorded at least ten times. V usage is TRBV5-1 and J usage is TRBJ2-1; TRBD1 aligns across 7 bases. Germline assignment: CDR1 SGHRS and CDR2 YFSETQ. With V trimmed by 4 bases and J by 8 bases, 6 bases remained unmatched. CDR3 size: 13 residues. CDR3 residues: CASSEGQLDEQFF. The DNA of the CDR3 is TGCGCCAGCAGCGAGGGACAGTTAGATGAGCAGTTCTTC.

The table lists this clone with a few counts. The V gene is TRBV12-3 or TRBV12-4, the J gene TRBJ2-3, with 9 nucleotides matching TRBD2. V shed 3 bases, J shed 2 bases, and the junction held 3 bases outside the gene matches. The CDR3 contains 15 residues. The CDR3 here is CASSFLAGFTDTQYF. CDR3 nucleotides: TGTGCCAGCAGTTTTCTAGCGGGGTTCACAGATACGCAGTATTTT.